The 21 T cell receptor beta chains reported below all come from one sample, sequenced in a study of cytomegalovirus exposure and HLA in healthy donors. Vbeta (60) and Jbeta (13) primers were used in the PCR. TCRdb keeps only in-frame clones here, not all; method: immunoSEQ multiplex PCR. Of about 84,000 clones in the sample, roughly 61% were seen once. Sequenced: PBMCs. The receptors stem from a woman aged 40 to 50 in good health and CMV-seropositive.

In its sample, this clone was seen once. The chain links TRBV5-1 to TRBJ1-5, with D possibly being TRBD1 (6 bases). The CDR3 is made up of 15 amino acids. The V and J ends lost 5 bases and 0 bases respectively, with 12 bases between them. The germline CDR1 and CDR2 sequences are SGHRS and YFSETQ. CDR3: CASRRSGASNQPQHF. As DNA, the CDR3 is TGCGCCAGCAGAAGGTCAGGGGCTAGCAATCAGCCCCAGCATTTT.

This chain links TRBV11-2 with TRBJ2-7; 9 bases are a match to TRBD2. The CDR3 contains 16 residues. Germline CDR1 and CDR2: SGHAT and FQNNGV. V shed 4 bases, J shed 4 bases, and the junction held 11 bases outside the gene matches. The CDR3 bases are TGTGCCAGCAGCTCCCCCTGGGTTAGCGGGAGTTACGAGCAGTACTTC. The encoded protein is CASSSPWVSGSYEQYF.

This clone appeared a single time. The rearrangement links TRBV7-3 to TRBJ2-3; 8 bases are a match to TRBD1. V was clipped by 5 bases and J by 4 bases; unmatched bases: 5. The CDR3 runs to 14 residues. The germline V gene has CDR1 SGHTA and CDR2 FQGTGA. This CDR3 is CASSRQGRADTQYF. The CDR3 coding sequence is TGTGCCAGCAGCCGACAGGGGCGCGCAGATACGCAGTATTTT.

The rearrangement joins TRBV5-6 to TRBJ1-1, with D perhaps matching TRBD1 (5 bases). Trimming removed 4 bases from V and 2 bases from J, with 12 bases in between. There are 14 residues in the CDR3. CDR1 SGHDT and CDR2 YYEEEE come from the germline V gene. The CDR3 is CASSLAGGNTEAFF. CDR3 DNA: TGTGCCAGCAGCCTGGCCGGGGGTAACACTGAAGCTTTCTTT.

The chain recombines TRBV4-3 with TRBJ1-2; 7 bases are a match to TRBD1. V trimming: 6 bases; J trimming: 6 bases; junction bases outside the gene matches: 13. The CDR3 is 15 residues long. In germline, CDR1 is LGHNA, CDR2 YSLEER. In DNA, the CDR3 is TGCGCCAGCAGACTCAAGACGGCAGGGGGAAATGGCTACACCTTC. Translating it yields CASRLKTAGGNGYTF.

The chain combines TRBV15 with TRBJ1-1; D is unclear. Trimming removed 0 bases from V and 5 bases from J, with 4 bases in between. The CDR3 consists of 12 residues. Germline-derived CDR1 and CDR2 are LNHNV and YYDKDF (reference sequence). CDR3 in amino acids: CATSRDQTEAFF. In DNA form, the CDR3 reads TGTGCCACCAGCAGAGATCAGACTGAAGCTTTCTTT.

V is TRBV6-1 and J is TRBJ2-3; D is ambiguous. CDR3 size: 14 residues. The germline V and J ends were trimmed by 5 bases and 0 bases, with 9 bases remaining between them. CDR1 is MNHNS, CDR2 SASEGT, per germline. The CDR3 region has the DNA TGTGCCAGCAGTCAGGTTACCAGCACAGATACGCAGTATTTT. The encoded protein is CASSQVTSTDTQYF.

This chain joins TRBV6-1 and TRBJ2-7; 14 bases line up with TRBD2. V shed 2 bases, J shed 5 bases, and the junction held 2 bases outside the gene matches. Germline-derived CDR1 and CDR2 are MNHNS and SASEGT. The CDR3 consists of 15 residues. CDR3 sequence (DNA): TGTGCCAGCAGTGAAAGGACTAGCGGGAGGAACGAGCAGTACTTC. Its protein is CASSERTSGRNEQYF.

This chain links TRBV29-1 with TRBJ2-5, with D maybe TRBD1 (5 bases). The CDR3 runs 15 residues. Germline loops: CDR1 SQVTM, CDR2 ANQGSEA. Deletions cut 6 bases from V and 5 bases from J, with 22 bases between. The CDR3 DNA follows: TGCAGCGTCCGCCTCGGACACACCAGGCGGGAGACCCAGTACTTC. Its translation is CSVRLGHTRRETQYF.

The J gene is TRBJ1-1, the V gene TRBV6-1; TRBD1 matches 7 bases. V dropped 1 base and J dropped 4; count of bases not matched to a gene: 3. CDR1 and CDR2 (germline): MNHNS, SASEGT. The CDR3 is 14 residues long. The CDR3 DNA reads TGTGCCAGCAGTGAAGGAGGGGGCGGCACTGAAGCTTTCTTT. As protein: CASSEGGGGTEAFF.

This clone was detected a few times. The J gene is TRBJ2-7, the V gene TRBV11-3; TRBD2 matches at 7 bases. With 0 bases clipped from V and 0 bases from J, the junction kept 5 bases outside the gene matches. The CDR3 is 16 amino acids. Germline CDR1 is SGHNT and CDR2 is YENEEA. This CDR3 reads CASSLEKGGGSYEQYF. In DNA, the CDR3 is TGTGCCAGCAGCTTAGAGAAAGGCGGGGGCTCCTACGAGCAGTACTTC.

This clone occurred a few times. The chain is built from TRBV9 and TRBJ1-1, with TRBD1 matching over 7 bases. CDR3 length: 14 residues. CDR1 and CDR2 from the germline V gene are SGDLS and YYNGEE. V lost 4 bases, J lost 6 bases, and 9 bases stayed unmatched. Here the CDR3 reads CASSRGPTGAEAFF. The CDR3, as DNA: TGTGCCAGCAGCAGGGGACCCACAGGGGCTGAAGCTTTCTTT.

The chain is built from TRBV5-1 and TRBJ2-1, with 11 bases fitting TRBD1. The junction had 5 bases not matched to a gene; V was cut back by 4 bases and J by 5 bases. The CDR3 spans 15 residues. Germline V gene data show CDR1 as SGHRS and CDR2 as YFSETQ. The CDR3 DNA reads as TGCGCCAGCAGCCCGGGACAGGGGGTAAACAATGAGCAGTTCTTC. It translates to CASSPGQGVNNEQFF.

The table lists this clone with a few counts. V is TRBV27 and J is TRBJ2-7; 13 positions agree with TRBD2. This CDR3 region has 17 residues. The germline V gene has CDR1 MNHEY and CDR2 SMNVEV (reference sequence). The V and J ends lost 5 bases and 0 bases, in that order; junction bases with no gene match: 7. This CDR3 reads CASSDAGTSGNSYEQYF. As DNA, the CDR3 is TGTGCCAGCAGTGATGCCGGGACTAGCGGGAACTCCTACGAGCAGTACTTC.

The gene calls are TRBV27 and TRBJ2-3; 8 bases fit TRBD1. This CDR3 is built from 13 residues. V lost 6 bases and J lost 7; bases outside the gene matches: 6. Germline lookup yields CDR1 MNHEY and CDR2 SMNVEV (reference sequence). In nucleotides, the CDR3 is TGTGCCAGCAGGAAAGACAGGGGTTATACGCAGTATTTT. This codes for CASRKDRGYTQYF.

This clone was seen a few times. The chain uses TRBV5-6 and TRBJ2-7; no firm D call. Germline V gene sequence: CDR1 SGHDT, CDR2 YYEEEE. The V end was cut by 3 bases, the J end by 0 bases, with 7 bases between. The CDR3 spans 13 residues. The CDR3, as DNA: TGTGCCAGCAGCTCGTTCCTCTCCTACGAGCAGTACTTC. Translating it yields CASSSFLSYEQYF.

The chain carries TRBV2 and TRBJ2-2; D is undetermined. The CDR3 spans 17 residues. CDR1 SNHLY and CDR2 FYNNEI come from the germline V gene. The V gene lost 6 bases and the J gene lost 1 base, with 18 bases spanning the gap. The CDR3 is CASRPGPYLRNTGELFF. DNA for the CDR3: TGTGCCAGCAGGCCGGGTCCTTATCTTCGGAACACCGGGGAGCTGTTTTTT.

This clone appeared once. The chain carries TRBV15 and TRBJ2-7; D perhaps matches TRBD2 (5 bases). Germline CDR1 is LNHNV and CDR2 is YYDKDF (reference sequence). The CDR3 extends over 15 amino acids. Trimming took 0 bases from V and 7 from J, leaving 16 bases between them. In DNA, the CDR3 is TGTGCCACCAGCAGAGATCGGCTAGCAAGAGGAGAGCAGTACTTC. Translated: CATSRDRLARGEQYF.

The rearrangement joins TRBV28 to TRBJ2-1; D unresolved. This CDR3 is built from 13 residues. Germline V gene data show CDR1 as MDHEN and CDR2 as SYDVKM. CDR3 sequence reads: CGTASASYNEQFF. Written as DNA, the CDR3 is TGTGGCACGGCGAGCGCCTCCTACAATGAGCAGTTCTTC.

The chain is built from TRBV11-2 and TRBJ1-3; D call uncertain. This CDR3 comprises 16 residues. With 8 bases removed from V and 0 bases from J, the gap between germline ends came to 17 bases. Germline V gene data show CDR1 as SGHAT and CDR2 as FQNNGV. CDR3 sequence (DNA): TGTGCCAGCCGGCAGAGAGGACGGGACTCTGGAAACACCATATATTTT. Its protein is CASRQRGRDSGNTIYF.

There are a few counts of this clone. The chain recombines TRBV19 with TRBJ1-5; 10 bases line up with TRBD1. The trim removed 2 bases at V and 3 bases at J, leaving 4 bases unmatched. CDR1 and CDR2 (germline): LNHDA, SQIVND (reference sequence). CDR3 length: 16 residues. The chain's CDR3 is CASSIRTGGYNQPQHF. In nucleotides, the CDR3 is TGTGCCAGTAGTATAAGGACAGGGGGTTACAATCAGCCCCAGCATTTT.